The clone carrying this T cell receptor (beta chain) was seen at least ten times. Its antigen is not identified. In germline, CDR1 is SGHTA, CDR2 FQGNSA. This CDR3 region has 14 residues. The V end was cut by 1 base, the J end by 2 bases, with 9 bases between. Each donor was a healthy Caucasian. The data originate from a study of identical twins. Study findings and constraints: Zero-insertion analyses were open to partial confounding by invariant MAIT and iNKT cells. Models underestimated out-of-frame TCR alpha sharing in monozygotic twins.

cDNA molecules carried unique molecular identifiers, and template switching added a universal primer site. TCRdb reprocessed the 5' RACE reads with MiXCR, giving one entry per CDR3 protein. In the table there are about 660,000 distinct CDR3 sequences, 8.5% to 9% of which are singletons. The same sample was also used in a study of yellow fever vaccine responses in identical twins.

The J gene is TRBJ2-7, the V gene TRBV7-2, with TRBD1 as a possible D gene (5 bases). The specimen was PBMCs. The receptor comes from a woman between 18 and 29 years old in good health. The CDR3 spells CASSLGSGPYEQYF. The CDR3 nucleotides are TGTGCCAGCAGCTTAGGTTCAGGGCCCTACGAGCAGTACTTC. The full variable domain, its missing parts supplied by reference TRBV7-2 and TRBJ2-7, is GAGVSQSPSNKVTEKGKDVELRCDPISGHTALYWYRQSLGQGLEFLIYFQGNSAPDKSGLPSDRFSAERTGGSVSTLTIQRTQQEDSAVYLCASSLGSGPYEQYFGPGTRLTVT.